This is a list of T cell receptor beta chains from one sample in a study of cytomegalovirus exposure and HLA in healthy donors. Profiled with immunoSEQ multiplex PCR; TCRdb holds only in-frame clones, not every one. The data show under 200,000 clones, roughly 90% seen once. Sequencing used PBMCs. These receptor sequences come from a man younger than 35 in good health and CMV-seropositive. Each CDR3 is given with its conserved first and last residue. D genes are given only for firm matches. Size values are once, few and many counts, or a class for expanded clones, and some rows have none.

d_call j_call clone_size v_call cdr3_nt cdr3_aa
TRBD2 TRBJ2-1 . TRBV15 TGTGCCACCAGCAGAGATTGGTCCGGGGGTAGCGGGCGTGAGCAGTTCTTC CATSRDWSGGSGREQFF
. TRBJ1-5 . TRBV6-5 TGTGCCAGCGGCCGTTATCAGCCCCAGCATTTT CASGRYQPQHF
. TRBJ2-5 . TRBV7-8 TGTGCCAGCAGATCATATGGCGGAGAGACCCAGTACTTC CASRSYGGETQYF
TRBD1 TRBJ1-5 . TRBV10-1 TGCGCCAGCAGTGAGGGGGGGGACAGGGGGTCCCAGCCCCAGCATTTT CASSEGGDRGSQPQHF
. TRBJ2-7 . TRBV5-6 TGTGCCAGCAGCTTGGAGACCGGAAGGGGAACCTCCTACGAGCAGTACTTC CASSLETGRGTSYEQYF
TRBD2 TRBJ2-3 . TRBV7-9 TGTGCCAGCAGACCCTTAGCGGGAACTTACACAGATACGCAGTATTTT CASRPLAGTYTDTQYF
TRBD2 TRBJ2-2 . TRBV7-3 TGTGCCAGCAGCCCGGGACTAGCGGTTACCGGGGAGCTGTTTTTT CASSPGLAVTGELFF
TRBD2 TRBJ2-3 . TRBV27 TGTGCCAGCAGTTTATCAACGGCGGGAGGGCCGAAAGATACGCAGTATTTT CASSLSTAGGPKDTQYF
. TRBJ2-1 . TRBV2 TGTGCCAGCAGGGGGAGGAGGGGAAATGAGCAGTTCTTC CASRGRRGNEQFF
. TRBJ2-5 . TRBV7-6 TGTGCCAGCAGCTTAAATGAAGGGGGTTGGGGAGAGACCCAGTACTTC CASSLNEGGWGETQYF
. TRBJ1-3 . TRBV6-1 TGTGCCAGCAGTGAAACGACAGTTTTTTCTGGAAACACCATATATTTT CASSETTVFSGNTIYF
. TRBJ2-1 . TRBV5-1 TGCGCCAGCAGCTCGACATCATTCTCCACCGGTGAGCAGTTCTTC CASSSTSFSTGEQFF
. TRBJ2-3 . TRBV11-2 TGTGCCAGCAGCTTAGTAGTAGATACGCAGTATTTT CASSLVVDTQYF
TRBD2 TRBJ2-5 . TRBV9 TGTGCCAGCAGCCCTGGGACTAGCGGGAGTCGAGAGACCCAGTACTTC CASSPGTSGSRETQYF
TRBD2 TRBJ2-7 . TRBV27 TGTGCCGCTGGGACTAGCGACTCCTACGAGCAGTACTTC CAAGTSDSYEQYF
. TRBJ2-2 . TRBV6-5 TGTGCCAGCAGTTACCAGGACAGTTACACCGGGGAGCTGTTTTTT CASSYQDSYTGELFF
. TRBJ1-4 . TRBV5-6 TGTGCCAGCAGCTCCAGGACACCGGATGAAAAACTGTTTTTT CASSSRTPDEKLFF
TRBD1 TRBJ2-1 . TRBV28 TGTGCCAGCAGTTTCGGTGGGACAGGGAAAAATGAGCAGTTCTTC CASSFGGTGKNEQFF
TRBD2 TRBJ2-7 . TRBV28 TGTGCCAGCAGCCCCGGACTAGCCTCTAGCGAGCAGTACTTC CASSPGLASSEQYF
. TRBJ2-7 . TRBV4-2 TGTGCCAGCAGCTTCGACAAAGCGGCCACCTACGAGCAGTACTTC CASSFDKAATYEQYF
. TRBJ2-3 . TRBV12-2 TGTGCAAGTCGCCCCCGGGACAGGTCTCCCCCAGATACGCAGTATTTT CASRPRDRSPPDTQYF
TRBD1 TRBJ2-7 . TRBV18 TGTGCCAGCTCACCGGACAGGGACCACTACGAGCAGTACTTC CASSPDRDHYEQYF
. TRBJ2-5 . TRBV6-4 TGTGCCAGCAGTGACTATCCGGGTGAGACCCAGTACTTC CASSDYPGETQYF
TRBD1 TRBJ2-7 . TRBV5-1 TGCGCCAGCAGCTTGGGGACAGGGTACTACGAGCAGTACTTC CASSLGTGYYEQYF
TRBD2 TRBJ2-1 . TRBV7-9 TGTGCCAGCAGCTTAGCGGGGCGGGAGGGCCTCTACAATGAGCAGTTCTTC CASSLAGREGLYNEQFF
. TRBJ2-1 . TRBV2 TGTGCCAGCAGTGACAGCAATGAGCAGTTCTTC CASSDSNEQFF
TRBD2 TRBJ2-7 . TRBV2 TGTGCCAGCACCGAAGGACTAGCGGGAGCCGAGCAGTACTTC CASTEGLAGAEQYF
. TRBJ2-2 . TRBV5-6 TGTGCCAGCAGCTTAAAACAGGGCTTCGGGGAGCTGTTTTTT CASSLKQGFGELFF
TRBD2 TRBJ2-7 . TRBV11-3 TGTGCCAGCAGCTTAGATGGGGGGACTAGCCACTCCTACGAGCAGTACTTC CASSLDGGTSHSYEQYF
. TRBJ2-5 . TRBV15 TGTGCCACCAGCAGAAAGGAGGTATGGACTGACCGTTACTTC CATSRKEVWTDRYF
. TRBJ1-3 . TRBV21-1 TGTGCCAGCAGCAGGAGCGGACGGAGCTCTGGAAACACCATATATTTT CASSRSGRSSGNTIYF
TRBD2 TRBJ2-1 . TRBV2 TGTGCCAGCAGTGAAATGGCTAGCGGGAACAATGAGCAGTTCTTC CASSEMASGNNEQFF
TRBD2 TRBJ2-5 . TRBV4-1 TGCGCCAGCAGTGCTAGCGGGAGGATCCAAGAGACCCAGTACTTC CASSASGRIQETQYF
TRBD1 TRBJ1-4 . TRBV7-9 TGTGCCAGCAGCTTAGTTAGGAGGGGGCATGAAAAACTGTTTTTT CASSLVRRGHEKLFF
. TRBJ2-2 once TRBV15 TGTGCCACCCGAAATGGACACATGAACACCGGGGAGCTGTTTTTT CATRNGHMNTGELFF
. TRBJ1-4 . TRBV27 TGTGCCAGCAGCAACGCCAGGGTCGAAAAACTGTTTTTT CASSNARVEKLFF
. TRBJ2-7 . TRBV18 TGTGCCAGCTCACAGCAGGCCTCCTACGAGCAGTACTTC CASSQQASYEQYF
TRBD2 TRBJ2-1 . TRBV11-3 TGTGCCAGCAGCTTCCGCACACTAGCGGGGCCGTACAATGAGCAGTTCTTC CASSFRTLAGPYNEQFF
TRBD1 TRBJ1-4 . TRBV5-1 TGCGCCAGCAGCTCAGGACAGGGAAATGAAAAACTGTTTTTT CASSSGQGNEKLFF
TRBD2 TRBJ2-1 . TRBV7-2 TGTGCCAGCAGCCCGGAGCGGGGCCTGTACAATGAGCAGTTCTTC CASSPERGLYNEQFF
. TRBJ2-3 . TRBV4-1 TGCGCCAGCAGCCAAGGGGCGAGCACAGATACGCGGTATTTT CASSQGASTDTRYF
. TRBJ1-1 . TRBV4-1 TGCGCCAGCAGCCAAGGAGCCTCAGGGAAAGGGGAAGCTTTCTTT CASSQGASGKGEAFF
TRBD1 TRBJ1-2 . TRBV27 TGTGCCAGCAGTCCCCTTCCGGGACAGGGGGACTATGGCTACACCTTC CASSPLPGQGDYGYTF
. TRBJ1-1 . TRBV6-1 TGTGCCAGCAGTGAACTTCAAGGGGCATCTGAAGCTTTCTTT CASSELQGASEAFF
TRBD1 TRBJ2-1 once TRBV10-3 TGTGCCATCAGGGACCCCGGGACAGGGGCAGGGTACAATGAGCAGTTCTTC CAIRDPGTGAGYNEQFF
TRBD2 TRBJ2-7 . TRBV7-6 TGTGCCAGCAGCCCCGGACATGGGGCTGGCGGGAGACGCGAGCAGTACTTC CASSPGHGAGGRREQYF
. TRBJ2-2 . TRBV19 TGTGCCAGTAGTATAACCCGCGGGACGAACACCGGGGAGCTGTTTTTT CASSITRGTNTGELFF
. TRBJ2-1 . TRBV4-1 TGCGCCAGCAGCCACGAGATGATCAATGAGCAGTTCTTC CASSHEMINEQFF
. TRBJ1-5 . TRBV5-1 TGCGCCAGCAGACAAGATTACGATCAGCCCCAGCATTTT CASRQDYDQPQHF
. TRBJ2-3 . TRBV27 TGTGCCAGCAGTTCTACAGATACGCAGTATTTT CASSSTDTQYF
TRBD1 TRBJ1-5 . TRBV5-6 TGTGCCAGCAGCTTGGGGGACAGGGGGCTTAGCAATCAGCCCCAGCATTTT CASSLGDRGLSNQPQHF
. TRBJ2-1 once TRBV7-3 TGTGCCAGCAGCTACGATAGCGGAGCCTACAATGAGCAGTTCTTC CASSYDSGAYNEQFF